The clone carrying this T cell receptor (beta chain) has just a few counts. The antigen remains undetermined. The sample originates from a study of identical twins. Study-level points and caveats: Zero-insertion analyses might be partly confounded by invariant T cells like MAIT and iNKT. Models underestimated out-of-frame TCR alpha sharing in monozygotic twins.

cDNA carried unique molecular identifiers, and a universal primer site was added by template switching. TCRdb re-analysed the 5' RACE reads in MiXCR, keeping a single row per CDR3 protein. The sample has 750,000 to 950,000 distinct CDR3 sequences; over 9% are singletons. This CDR3 region has 16 residues. Unmatched junction bases numbered 6, after V lost 4 bases and J lost 0 bases. The same specimen was also included in a second study, on yellow fever vaccine responses in identical twins. From that second work: Twins' vaccine T cell response reportedly seemed partly convergent, partly personalized.

This TCR came from a woman younger than 35 in good health. The chain joins TRBV12-3 or TRBV12-4 to TRBJ2-4; TRBD1 aligns across 7 bases. The sequenced sample was PBMCs. CDR3 region: CASSSGQVLAKNIQYF. The CDR3 nucleotides read TGTGCCAGCAGTTCCGGACAGGTTCTAGCCAAAAACATTCAGTACTTC.